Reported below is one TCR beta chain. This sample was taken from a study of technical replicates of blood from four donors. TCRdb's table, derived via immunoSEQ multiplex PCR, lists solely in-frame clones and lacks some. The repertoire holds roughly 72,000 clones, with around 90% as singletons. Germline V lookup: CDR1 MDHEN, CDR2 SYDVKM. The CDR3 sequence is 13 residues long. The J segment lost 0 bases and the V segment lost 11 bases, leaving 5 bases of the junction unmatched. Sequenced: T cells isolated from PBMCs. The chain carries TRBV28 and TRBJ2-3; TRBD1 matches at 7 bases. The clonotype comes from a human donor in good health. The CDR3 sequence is CAARDSSTDTQYF. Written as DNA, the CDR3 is TGTGCCGCTCGGGACAGTAGCACAGATACGCAGTATTTT. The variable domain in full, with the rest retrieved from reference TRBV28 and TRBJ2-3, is DVKVTQSSRYLVKRTGEKVFLECVQDMDHENMFWYRQDPGLGLRLIYFSYDVKMKEKGDIPEGYSVSREKKERFSLILESASTNQTSMYLCAARDSSTDTQYFGPGTRLTVL.